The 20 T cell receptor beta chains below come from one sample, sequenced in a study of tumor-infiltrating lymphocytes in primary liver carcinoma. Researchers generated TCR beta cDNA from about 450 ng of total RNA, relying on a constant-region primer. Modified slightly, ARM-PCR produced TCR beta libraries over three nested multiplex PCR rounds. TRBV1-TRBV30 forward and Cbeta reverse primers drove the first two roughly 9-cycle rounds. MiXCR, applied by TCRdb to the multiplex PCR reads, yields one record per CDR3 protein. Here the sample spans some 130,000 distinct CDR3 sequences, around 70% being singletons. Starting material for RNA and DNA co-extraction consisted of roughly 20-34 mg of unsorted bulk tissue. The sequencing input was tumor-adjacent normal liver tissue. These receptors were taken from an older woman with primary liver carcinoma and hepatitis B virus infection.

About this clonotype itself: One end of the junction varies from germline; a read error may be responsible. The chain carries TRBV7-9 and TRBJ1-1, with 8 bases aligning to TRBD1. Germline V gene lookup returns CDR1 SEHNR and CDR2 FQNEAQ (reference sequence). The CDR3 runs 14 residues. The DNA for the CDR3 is TGTACCAGTAGCTCCACAGGGGGAAAGGCTGAAGCTTTCTTT. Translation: CTSSSTGGKAEAFF.

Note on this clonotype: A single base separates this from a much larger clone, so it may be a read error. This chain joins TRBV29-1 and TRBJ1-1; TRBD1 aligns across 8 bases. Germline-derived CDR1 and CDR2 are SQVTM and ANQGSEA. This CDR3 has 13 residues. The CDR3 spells CGVKQGVNTEAFF. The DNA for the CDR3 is TGCGGCGTAAAACAGGGGGTTAACACTGAAGCTTTCTTT.

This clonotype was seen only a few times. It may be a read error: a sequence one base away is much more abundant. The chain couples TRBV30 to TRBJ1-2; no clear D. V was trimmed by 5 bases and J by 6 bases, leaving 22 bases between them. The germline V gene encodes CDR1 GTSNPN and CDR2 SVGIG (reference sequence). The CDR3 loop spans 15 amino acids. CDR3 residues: CAWHPLSRYNNGYTF. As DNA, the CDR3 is TGTGCCTGGCACCCTCTGTCGAGATACAATAATGGCTACACCTTC.

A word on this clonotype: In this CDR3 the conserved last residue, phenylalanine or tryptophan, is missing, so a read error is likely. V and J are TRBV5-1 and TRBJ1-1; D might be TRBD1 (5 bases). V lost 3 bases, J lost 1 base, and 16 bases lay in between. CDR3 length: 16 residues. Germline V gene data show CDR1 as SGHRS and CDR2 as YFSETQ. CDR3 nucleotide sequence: TGCGCCAGCAGCTCGAGGGACCAGGGCCAGAACACTGAAGCTTTCCTT. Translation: CASSSRDQGQNTEAFL.

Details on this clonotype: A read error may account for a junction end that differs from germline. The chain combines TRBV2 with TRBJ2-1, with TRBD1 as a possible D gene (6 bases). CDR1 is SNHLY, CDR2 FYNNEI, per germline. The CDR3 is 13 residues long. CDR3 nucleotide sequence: TGTGCCAGCGAAAGGGGGAGTGGGAATGAGCAGTTTTTC. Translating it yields CASERGSGNEQFF.

The CDR3 sequence: CASSMLTGAKAYEQYF. CDR3 in DNA: TGTGCCAGCAGCATGCTAACGGGAGCTAAAGCCTACGAGCAGTACTTC. The V call is TRBV11-2, the J call TRBJ2-7; D is perhaps TRBD2 (6 bases). Trimming stripped 5 bases from V and 2 bases from J, with 19 bases between. The CDR3 consists of 16 residues. Germline CDR1 SGHAT, CDR2 FQNNGV.

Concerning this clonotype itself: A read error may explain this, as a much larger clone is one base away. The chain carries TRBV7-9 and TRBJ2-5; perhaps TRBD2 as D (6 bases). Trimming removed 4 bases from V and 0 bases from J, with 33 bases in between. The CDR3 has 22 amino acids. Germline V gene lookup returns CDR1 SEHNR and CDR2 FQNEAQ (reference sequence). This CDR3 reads CASSSKDGKGVLTGAYQETQYF. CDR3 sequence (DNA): TGTGCCAGCAGCTCAAAGGACGGAAAAGGGGTACTAACGGGAGCTTACCAAGAGACCCAGTACTTC.

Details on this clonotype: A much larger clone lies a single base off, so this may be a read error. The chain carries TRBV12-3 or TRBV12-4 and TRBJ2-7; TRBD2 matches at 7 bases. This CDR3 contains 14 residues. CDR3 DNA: TGTGTCAGCAGCCCCGAGCGACTAGCCACCGAGCAGTACTTC. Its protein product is CVSSPERLATEQYF.

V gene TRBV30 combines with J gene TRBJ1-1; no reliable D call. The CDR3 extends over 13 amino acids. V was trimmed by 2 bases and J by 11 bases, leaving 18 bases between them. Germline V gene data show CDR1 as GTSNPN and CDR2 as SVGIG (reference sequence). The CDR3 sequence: CAWSRQENIDAFF. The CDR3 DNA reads TGTGCCTGGAGTAGGCAGGAGAACATTGATGCTTTCTTT.

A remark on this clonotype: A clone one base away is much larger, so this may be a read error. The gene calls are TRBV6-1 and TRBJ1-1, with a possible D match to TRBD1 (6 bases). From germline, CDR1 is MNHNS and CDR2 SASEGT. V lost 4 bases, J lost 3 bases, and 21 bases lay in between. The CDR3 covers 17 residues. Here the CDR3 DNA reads TGTGCCAGCAGTGCAAGGAGTTCGGGGGCAAGGGACACTGAAGCTTTCTTT. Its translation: CASSARSSGARDTEAFF.

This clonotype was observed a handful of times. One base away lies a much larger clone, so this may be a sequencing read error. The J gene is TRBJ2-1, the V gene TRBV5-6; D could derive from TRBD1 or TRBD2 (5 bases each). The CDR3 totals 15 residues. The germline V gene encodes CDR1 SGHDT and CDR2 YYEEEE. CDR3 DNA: TGTGCCAGCAGCCCGAGGCCAACAGTGCCCAGGGAGCGGTTCTTC. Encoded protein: CASSPRPTVPRERFF.

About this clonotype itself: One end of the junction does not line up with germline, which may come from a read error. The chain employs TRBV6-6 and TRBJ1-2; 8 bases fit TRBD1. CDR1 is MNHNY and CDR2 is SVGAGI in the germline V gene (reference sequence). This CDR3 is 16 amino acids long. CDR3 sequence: CGSSMDRATANYGYTF. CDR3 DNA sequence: TGTGGCAGCAGCATGGACAGGGCGACAGCTAACTATGGCTACACCTTC.

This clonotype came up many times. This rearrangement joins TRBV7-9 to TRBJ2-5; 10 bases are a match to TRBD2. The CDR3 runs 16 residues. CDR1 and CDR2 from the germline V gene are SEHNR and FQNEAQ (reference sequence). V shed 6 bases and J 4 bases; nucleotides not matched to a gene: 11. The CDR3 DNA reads TGTGCCAGCAGTCCCCGGGGACTAGCGTTGGTAGAGACCCAGTACTTC. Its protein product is CASSPRGLALVETQYF.

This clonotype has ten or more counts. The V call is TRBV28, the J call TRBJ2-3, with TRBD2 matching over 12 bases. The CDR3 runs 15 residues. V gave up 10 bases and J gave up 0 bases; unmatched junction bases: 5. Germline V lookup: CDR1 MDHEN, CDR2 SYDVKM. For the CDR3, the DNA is TGTGCCACCAGAGGGACTAGCGGGAGCACAGATACGCAGTATTTT. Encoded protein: CATRGTSGSTDTQYF.

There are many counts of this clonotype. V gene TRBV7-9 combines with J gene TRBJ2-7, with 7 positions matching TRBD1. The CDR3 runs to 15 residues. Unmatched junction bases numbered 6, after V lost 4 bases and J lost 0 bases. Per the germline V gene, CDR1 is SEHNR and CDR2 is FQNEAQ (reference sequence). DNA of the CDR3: TGTGCCAGCAGCTCTGACAGGGTGTCCTCCTACGAGCAGTACTTC. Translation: CASSSDRVSSYEQYF.

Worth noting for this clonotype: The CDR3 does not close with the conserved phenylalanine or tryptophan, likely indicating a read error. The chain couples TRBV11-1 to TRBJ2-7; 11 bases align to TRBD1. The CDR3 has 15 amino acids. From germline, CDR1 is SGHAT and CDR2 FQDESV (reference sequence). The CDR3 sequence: CASSPGGQGAYGQYL. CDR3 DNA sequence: TGCGCCAGCAGCCCCGGCGGACAGGGGGCCTACGGGCAGTACTTA.

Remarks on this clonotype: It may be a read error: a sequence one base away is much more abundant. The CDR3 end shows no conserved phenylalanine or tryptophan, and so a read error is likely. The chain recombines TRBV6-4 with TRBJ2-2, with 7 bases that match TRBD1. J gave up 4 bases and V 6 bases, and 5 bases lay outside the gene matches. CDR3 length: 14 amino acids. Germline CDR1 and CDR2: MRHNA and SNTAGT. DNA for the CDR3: TGTGCCAGCAGCGCGGCAGGGGGCACCGGGGAGCTGTTTTTA. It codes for CASSAAGGTGELFL.

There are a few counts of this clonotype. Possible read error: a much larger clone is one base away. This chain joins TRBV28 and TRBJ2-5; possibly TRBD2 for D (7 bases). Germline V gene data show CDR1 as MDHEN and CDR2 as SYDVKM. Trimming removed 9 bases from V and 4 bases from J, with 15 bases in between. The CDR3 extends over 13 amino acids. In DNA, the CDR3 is TGTGCCAGTAATACGGGGGGCGCAGAGACCCAGTACTTC. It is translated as CASNTGGAETQYF.

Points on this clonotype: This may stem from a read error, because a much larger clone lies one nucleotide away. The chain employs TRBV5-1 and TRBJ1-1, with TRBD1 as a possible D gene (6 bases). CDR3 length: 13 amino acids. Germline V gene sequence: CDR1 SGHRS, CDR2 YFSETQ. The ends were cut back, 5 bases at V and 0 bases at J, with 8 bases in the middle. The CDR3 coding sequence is TGCGCCAGCAGAGGGACAATGAACACTGAAGCTTTCTTT. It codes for CASRGTMNTEAFF. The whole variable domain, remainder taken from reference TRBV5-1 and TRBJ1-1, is KAGVTQTPRYLIKTRGQQVTLSCSPISGHRSVSWYQQTPGQGLQFLFEYFSETQRNKGNFPGRFSGRQFSNSRSEMNVSTLELGDSALYLCASRGTMNTEAFFGQGTRLTVV.

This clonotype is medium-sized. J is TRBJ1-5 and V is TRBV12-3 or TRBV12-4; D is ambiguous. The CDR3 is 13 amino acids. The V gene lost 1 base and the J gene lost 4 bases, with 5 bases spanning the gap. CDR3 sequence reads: CASSLVGNQPQHF. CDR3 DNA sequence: TGTGCCAGCAGTTTAGTAGGAAATCAGCCCCAGCATTTT.